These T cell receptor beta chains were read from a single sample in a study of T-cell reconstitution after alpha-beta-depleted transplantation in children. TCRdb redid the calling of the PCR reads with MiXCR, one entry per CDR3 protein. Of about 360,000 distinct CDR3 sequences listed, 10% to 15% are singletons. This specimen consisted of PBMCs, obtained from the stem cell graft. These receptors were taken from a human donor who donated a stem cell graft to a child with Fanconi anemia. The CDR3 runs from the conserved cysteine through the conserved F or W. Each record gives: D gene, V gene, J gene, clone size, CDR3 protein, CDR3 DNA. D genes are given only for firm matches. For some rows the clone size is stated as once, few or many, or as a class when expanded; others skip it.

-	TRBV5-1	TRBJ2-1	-	CATYDSSYNEQFF	TGCGCCACCTATGATAGCTCCTACAATGAGCAGTTCTTC
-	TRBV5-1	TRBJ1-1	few	CASSLASRRNTEAFF	TGCGCCAGCAGCTTGGCGTCGCGGAGGAACACTGAAGCTTTCTTT
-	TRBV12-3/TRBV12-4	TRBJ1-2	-	CASSLVPGSFYGYTF	TGTGCCAGCAGTTTAGTCCCAGGGTCCTTCTATGGCTACACCTTC
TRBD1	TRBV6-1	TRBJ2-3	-	CASSPDRTGGTDTQYF	TGTGCCAGCAGCCCAGACCGGACAGGGGGCACAGATACGCAGTATTTT
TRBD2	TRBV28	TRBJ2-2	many	CASTSGGENTGELFF	TGTGCCAGCACTAGCGGGGGAGAGAACACCGGGGAGCTGTTTTTT
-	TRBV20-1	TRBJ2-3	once	CSATETGTDTQYF	TGCAGTGCTACCGAGACAGGAACAGATACGCAGTATTTT
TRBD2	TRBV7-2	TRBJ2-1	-	CASSLALGAGLDNEQFF	TGTGCCAGCAGCTTAGCTTTAGGAGCGGGGCTGGACAATGAGCAGTTCTTC
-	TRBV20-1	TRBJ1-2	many	CSAQENYGYTF	TGCAGTGCTCAGGAGAACTATGGCTACACCTTC
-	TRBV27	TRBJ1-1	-	CASAGEASTEAFF	TGTGCCAGCGCCGGAGAGGCGAGCACTGAAGCTTTCTTT
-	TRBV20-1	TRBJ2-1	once	CSASEGSDYNEQFF	TGCAGTGCCTCCGAGGGGTCGGACTACAATGAGCAGTTCTTC
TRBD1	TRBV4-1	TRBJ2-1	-	CASSQGGGTSYNEQFF	TGCGCCAGCAGCCAAGGAGGGGGCACCTCCTACAATGAGCAGTTCTTC
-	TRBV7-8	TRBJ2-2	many	CASSLGEYTGELFF	TGTGCCAGCAGCTTGGGGGAGTACACCGGGGAGCTGTTTTTT
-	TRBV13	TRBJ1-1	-	CASSFRSATEAFF	TGTGCCAGCAGCTTTCGATCTGCCACTGAAGCTTTCTTT
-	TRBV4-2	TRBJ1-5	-	CASSQYIDQPQHF	TGTGCCAGCAGCCAATACATAGATCAGCCCCAGCATTTT
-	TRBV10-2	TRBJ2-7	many	CASRDVGGRSSYEQYF	TGCGCCAGCAGGGACGTGGGGGGACGGAGCTCCTACGAGCAGTACTTC
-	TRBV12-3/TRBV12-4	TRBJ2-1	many	CASRKGGGGEQFF	TGTGCCAGCAGGAAGGGAGGGGGCGGTGAGCAGTTCTTC
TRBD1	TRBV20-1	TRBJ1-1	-	CSAREGALEAFF	TGCAGTGCTAGGGAGGGGGCCCTTGAAGCTTTCTTT
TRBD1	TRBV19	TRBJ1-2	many	CASTHRQGVPRGYGYTF	TGTGCCAGTACCCATCGACAGGGGGTACCTCGGGGCTATGGCTACACCTTC
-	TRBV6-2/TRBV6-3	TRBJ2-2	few	CASSYSGLTGELFF	TGTGCCAGCAGTTACTCCGGCTTGACCGGGGAGCTGTTTTTT
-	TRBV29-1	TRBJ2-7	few	CSVGPGSNEQYF	TGCAGCGTTGGCCCTGGGTCTAACGAGCAGTACTTC
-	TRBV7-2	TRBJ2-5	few	CASSGLTGETQYF	TGTGCCAGCAGTGGCCTAACTGGGGAGACCCAGTACTTC
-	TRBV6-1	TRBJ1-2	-	CASSERLLYGYTF	TGTGCCAGCAGTGAACGGCTCCTCTATGGCTACACCTTC
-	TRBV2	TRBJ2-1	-	CASSAERDNEQFF	TGTGCCAGCAGTGCGGAACGGGACAATGAGCAGTTCTTC
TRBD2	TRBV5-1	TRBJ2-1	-	CASSPAPTSGGTEQFF	TGCGCCAGCAGCCCGGCCCCGACTAGCGGGGGTACGGAGCAGTTCTTC
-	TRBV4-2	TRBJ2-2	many	CASSHPPGTANTGELFF	TGTGCCAGCAGCCACCCCCCCGGGACGGCTAACACCGGGGAGCTGTTTTTT
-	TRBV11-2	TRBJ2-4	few	CASSLAGAKNIQYF	TGTGCCAGCAGCTTAGCAGGGGCCAAAAACATTCAGTACTTC
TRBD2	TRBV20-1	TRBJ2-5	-	CSARAPQLAGETQYF	TGCAGTGCTAGAGCCCCCCAACTAGCGGGAGAGACCCAGTACTTC
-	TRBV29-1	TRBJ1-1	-	CSVAGGRRDTEAFF	TGCAGCGTTGCTGGGGGGCGACGGGACACTGAAGCTTTCTTT
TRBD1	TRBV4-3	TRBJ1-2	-	CASSQSPGQGNYGYTF	TGCGCCAGCAGCCAATCACCGGGACAGGGGAACTATGGCTACACCTTC
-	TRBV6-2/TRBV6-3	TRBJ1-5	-	CASSPRDPSNQPQHF	TGTGCCAGCAGTCCCCGGGACCCCAGCAATCAGCCCCAGCATTTT
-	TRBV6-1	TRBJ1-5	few	CASSEAFGRNQPQHF	TGTGCCAGCAGTGAAGCATTTGGGAGAAATCAGCCCCAGCATTTT
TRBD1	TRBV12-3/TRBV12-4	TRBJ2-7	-	CASSYRWGQGEDF	TGTGCCAGCAGTTACCGGTGGGGACAGGGCGAGGACTTC
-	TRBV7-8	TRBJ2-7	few	CASSKGRLNEQYF	TGTGCCAGCAGCAAGGGACGGTTGAACGAGCAGTACTTC
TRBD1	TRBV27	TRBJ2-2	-	CASSQRTGFKYGELFF	TGTGCCAGCAGCCAAAGGACAGGGTTTAAGTACGGGGAGCTGTTTTTT
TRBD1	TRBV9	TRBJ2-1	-	CASSVTGVGGNEQFF	TGTGCCAGCAGCGTAACAGGGGTAGGTGGCAATGAGCAGTTCTTC
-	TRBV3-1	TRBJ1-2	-	CASRPRQAAGYTF	TGTGCCAGCAGACCTAGACAGGCGGCCGGCTACACCTTC
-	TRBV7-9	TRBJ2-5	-	CASSQLQTQYF	TGTGCCAGCTCCCAACTCCAGACCCAGTACTTC
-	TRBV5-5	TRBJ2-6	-	CASSLGGNGANVLTF	TGTGCCAGCAGCTTGGGCGGGAATGGGGCCAACGTCCTGACTTTC
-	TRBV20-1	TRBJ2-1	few	CSAASGYNEQFF	TGCAGTGCGGCGTCCGGATACAATGAGCAGTTCTTC
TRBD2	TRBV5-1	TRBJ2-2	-	CASSPIAGQNTGELFF	TGCGCCAGCAGCCCGATAGCGGGGCAAAACACCGGGGAGCTGTTTTTT
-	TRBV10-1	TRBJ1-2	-	CASSAVLGGGYTF	TGCGCCAGCAGCGCCGTCCTTGGGGGTGGCTACACCTTC
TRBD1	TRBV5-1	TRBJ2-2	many	CASSLTGGTGELFF	TGCGCCAGCAGCTTGACAGGGGGCACCGGGGAGCTGTTTTTT
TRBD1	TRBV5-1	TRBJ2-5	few	CASRDRQRETQYF	TGCGCCAGCCGGGACAGGCAGAGGGAGACCCAGTACTTC
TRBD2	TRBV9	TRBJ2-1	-	CASSVKAGGSAEQFF	TGTGCCAGCAGCGTCAAGGCGGGGGGATCGGCCGAGCAGTTCTTC
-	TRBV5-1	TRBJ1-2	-	CASSLEGGYIYGYTF	TGCGCCAGCAGCTTGGAAGGGGGGTACATCTATGGCTACACCTTC
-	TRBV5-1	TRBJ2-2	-	CASSLSLGDTGELFF	TGCGCCAGCAGCTTGTCGCTCGGAGACACCGGGGAGCTGTTTTTT
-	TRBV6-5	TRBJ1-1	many	CASSYSPVTEAFF	TGTGCCAGCAGTTACTCGCCGGTCACTGAAGCTTTCTTT
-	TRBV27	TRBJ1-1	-	CASIMNTEAFF	TGTGCCAGCATTATGAACACTGAAGCTTTCTTT
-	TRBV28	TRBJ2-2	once	CASSTPGAPNTGELFF	TGTGCCAGCAGCACCCCCGGGGCTCCGAACACCGGGGAGCTGTTTTTT
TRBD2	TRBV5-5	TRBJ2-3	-	CASSLKSGTGGTQYF	TGTGCCAGCAGCTTGAAGTCAGGAACGGGGGGTACGCAGTATTTT
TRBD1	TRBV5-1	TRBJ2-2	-	CASSTADRAWDTGELFF	TGCGCCAGCAGCACAGCTGACAGGGCGTGGGACACCGGGGAGCTGTTTTTT
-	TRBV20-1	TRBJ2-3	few	CSAGGGDTDTQYF	TGCAGTGCAGGGGGGGGGGACACAGATACGCAGTATTTT
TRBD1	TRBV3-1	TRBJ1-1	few	CASSQDYRDRNTEAFF	TGTGCCAGCAGCCAAGATTACCGGGACAGGAACACTGAAGCTTTCTTT
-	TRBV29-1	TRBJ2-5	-	CSVPGLTFQETQYF	TGCAGCGTTCCGGGACTTACATTCCAAGAGACCCAGTACTTC